This T cell receptor beta chain was recovered during a study of PD-L1 blockade in urothelial cancer. Overall study context: The study recovered a median of 141,255 T cells per blood sample.

The sample's time point: peripheral blood 6 weeks after treatment start. Each patient's cancer was a locally advanced or metastatic urothelial carcinoma. Profiled with immunoSEQ multiplex PCR; TCRdb holds only in-frame clones, not every one. The sample records about 30,000 clones, around three quarters being singletons. V trimming: 7 bases; J trimming: 4 bases; junction bases outside the gene matches: 8. Germline lookup yields CDR1 SGHTA and CDR2 FQGNSA. This CDR3 has 15 residues. Sequenced here: PBMCs, sampled around atezolizumab (anti-PD-L1) treatment. This TCR was sampled from a man aged 65-85 years with urothelial cancer. This rearrangement joins TRBV7-2 to TRBJ1-5; 9 nucleotides align to TRBD1. The CDR3 loop is CASTKTGGANQPQHF. The CDR3 DNA follows: TGTGCCAGCACTAAAACAGGGGGCGCGAATCAGCCCCAGCATTTT.